The TCR beta chain described here comes from a study of blood T cell repertoires in COVID-19. Study-level background: Material from acute and convalescent COVID-19 was sourced from the United States, Italy and Spain. Sources were T cells, B-cell-depleted T cells, or PBMCs; the material itself was cDNA or gDNA.

In the original analysis: The assay estimated nucleated cells by amplifying reference gene primers. Using immunoSEQ multiplex PCR, the repertoire was profiled, and TCRdb retains in-frame clones only, with some absent. Clone size and the V and J calls come from that table; the DNA yielded D and trimming. The profile shows tens of thousands of clones, over 65% of them singletons. The CDR3 totals 16 residues. Trimming shortened V by 1 base and J by 6 bases, and 19 bases separated the two germline ends. Germline lookup yields CDR1 MGHRA and CDR2 YSYEKL. The clonotype comes from a human donor in a cohort sampled during active COVID-19. The chain joins TRBV4-1 to TRBJ2-7, with D possibly matching TRBD2 (6 bases). What was sequenced was peripheral blood. The CDR3 DNA follows: TGCGCCAGCAGCCAAGGGAGGGCGTCGGGGCGAACCGAGCAGTACTTC. Protein product: CASSQGRASGRTEQYF.